This TCR beta chain was found in a study of T cells of healthy individuals. This clonotype has more than one count but fewer than ten. Each CDR3 protein is one row after TCRdb ran MiXCR on the 5' RACE reads. This sample has 35,000 to 45,000 distinct CDR3 sequences, with 3.5% to 5.5% found just once. Trimming took 4 bases from V and 6 from J, leaving 6 bases between them. The CDR3 has 12 residues. Germline CDR1 and CDR2: SEHNR and FQNEAQ (reference sequence). The receptor's source is a human donor in good health. The V call is TRBV7-9, the J call TRBJ2-2; D unclear. The CDR3 nucleotides are TGTGCCAGCAGCTCCCCCGCCGGGGAGCTGTTTTTT. Translated: CASSSPAGELFF.